The 20 T cell receptor beta chains below all came from one sample that was sequenced in a study of blood T cell repertoires in COVID-19. Here immunoSEQ multiplex PCR was the method, and the copy in TCRdb shows in-frame clones only, minus some. Among nearly 90,000 clones listed, more than 70% were seen once. The sample taken for sequencing was peripheral blood. All receptors derive from a man between 60 and 75 years old with acute or convalescent COVID-19.

The rearrangement links TRBV21-1 to TRBJ1-1. TRBV21-1 is described as a pseudogene. The CDR3 totals 16 residues. CDR3 amino acids: CASSKLGGAGNTEAFF. CDR3 in DNA: TGTGCCAGCAGCAAATTGGGGGGGGCTGGGAACACTGAAGCTTTCTTT.

The genes are TRBV5-1 and TRBJ1-4; 8 bases align to TRBD1. Germline V gene data show CDR1 as SGHRS and CDR2 as YFSETQ. This CDR3 is built from 16 residues. V was clipped by 4 bases and J by 4 bases; unmatched bases: 9. CDR3 bases: TGCGCCAGCAGCCTCGGGGGACAGGCGCTTAATGAAAAACTGTTTTTT. Translation: CASSLGGQALNEKLFF.

This chain joins TRBV21-1 and TRBJ1-2; the table calls TRBD1, which could not be checked here. TRBV21-1 is shown as a pseudogene. This CDR3 is 15 amino acids long. In DNA, the CDR3 is TGTGCCAGCAGCAAAGAGGGGGACAGGACCTATGGCTACACCTTC. Its translation: CASSKEGDRTYGYTF.

This rearrangement joins TRBV5-4 to TRBJ2-7, with D possibly matching TRBD1 (7 bases). V gave up 0 bases and J gave up 3 bases, with 10 bases separating them. Germline lookup yields CDR1 SGHNT and CDR2 YYREEE (reference sequence). The CDR3 extends over 14 amino acids. DNA for the CDR3: TGTGCCAGCAGCTTGGGCGGGACAGACTACGAGCAGTACTTC. It specifies CASSLGGTDYEQYF.

V gene TRBV5-4 combines with J gene TRBJ2-2, with 7 positions matching TRBD1. Germline CDR1 reads SGHNT; CDR2 reads YYREEE (reference sequence). The CDR3 extends over 18 amino acids. J lost 1 base, V lost 1 base, and 10 bases had no gene match. CDR3 in amino acids: CASSLNTGVLRNTGELFF. The CDR3 nucleotides read TGTGCCAGCAGCTTGAATACAGGGGTCCTAAGGAACACCGGGGAGCTGTTTTTT.

This sequence joins TRBV5-1 and TRBJ2-7; D perhaps matches TRBD1 (6 bases). The CDR3 covers 13 residues. The V gene's germline CDR1 is SGHRS and CDR2 YFSETQ. With 0 bases removed from V and 4 bases from J, the gap between germline ends came to 8 bases. The DNA of the CDR3 is TGCGCCAGCAGCTTGGAGGGGGAATACGAGCAGTACTTC. Protein sequence: CASSLEGEYEQYF.

This chain joins TRBV19 and TRBJ2-5, with 11 positions matching TRBD2. V shed 5 bases, J shed 3 bases, and the junction held 2 bases outside the gene matches. Per the germline V gene, CDR1 is LNHDA and CDR2 is SQIVND (reference sequence). The CDR3 covers 14 residues. The CDR3 reads CASSLLAGEETQYF. CDR3 DNA sequence: TGTGCCAGTAGTTTACTAGCGGGAGAAGAGACCCAGTACTTC.

The V gene is TRBV30, the J gene TRBJ2-5; 8 nucleotides match TRBD2. CDR3 length equals 14 residues. Germline V gene data show CDR1 as GTSNPN and CDR2 as SVGIG (reference sequence). The V gene end was trimmed by 2 bases and the J gene end by 1 base; junction bases not matched to a gene: 3. The CDR3 DNA sequence: TGTGCCTGGAGTTGGCGGGGGGTCCAAGAGACCCAGTACTTC. It translates to CAWSWRGVQETQYF.

The table lists this clone with a count of one. The chain carries TRBV5-1 and TRBJ1-2; TRBD1 aligns across 7 bases. The V and J ends lost 2 bases and 4 bases, in that order; junction bases with no gene match: 5. CDR1 and CDR2 (germline): SGHRS, YFSETQ. The CDR3 consists of 14 residues. DNA for the CDR3: TGCGCCAGCAGCTTAGAGGGGACAGCCTATGGCTACACCTTC. Translated: CASSLEGTAYGYTF.

This sequence joins TRBV24-1 and TRBJ2-5; the D gene is possibly TRBD1 (5 bases). The germline gives CDR1 KGHDR, CDR2 SFDVKD. There are 13 residues in the CDR3. With 7 bases removed from V and 5 bases from J, the gap between germline ends came to 13 bases. CDR3 DNA sequence: TGTGCCACCAGATCCCCAGGGCTTGAGACCCAGTACTTC. This codes for CATRSPGLETQYF.

V usage is TRBV18 and J usage is TRBJ2-1; TRBD2 agrees at 9 bases. The germline V gene has CDR1 KGHSH and CDR2 LQKENI. V gave up 2 bases and J gave up 2 bases; unmatched junction bases: 13. The CDR3 extends over 19 amino acids. The CDR3 DNA follows: TGTGCCAGCTCACCAACAATAACCGGTAGCGGGGGTCCCTACAATGAGCAGTTCTTC. This translates into CASSPTITGSGGPYNEQFF.

The gene calls are TRBV30 and TRBJ1-3; unclear D gene. The germline V and J ends were trimmed by 4 bases and 0 bases, with 16 bases remaining between them. Germline CDR1 GTSNPN, CDR2 SVGIG (reference sequence). This CDR3 has 16 residues. The CDR3 here is CAWNPPPTGSGNTIYF. CDR3 sequence (DNA): TGTGCCTGGAATCCTCCCCCCACCGGCTCTGGAAACACCATATATTTT. Variable domain in full (rest from reference TRBV30 and TRBJ1-3): SQTIHQWPATLVQPVGSPLSLECTVEGTSNPNLYWYRQAAGRGLQLLFYSVGIGQISSEVPQNLSASRPQDRQFILSSKKLLLSDSGFYLCAWNPPPTGSGNTIYFGEGSWLTVV.

CDR3 amino acids: CASSLVAVDEQYF. The CDR3 nucleotides are TGTGCCAGCAGCTTAGTAGCGGTCGACGAGCAGTACTTC. This chain joins TRBV7-2 and TRBJ2-7; TRBD2 might be the D (6 bases). The CDR3 covers 13 residues. Trimming took 1 base from V and 5 from J, leaving 9 bases between them. Germline-derived CDR1 and CDR2 are SGHTA and FQGNSA. Full variable domain (missing parts from reference TRBV7-2 and TRBJ2-7): GAGVSQSPSNKVTEKGKDVELRCDPISGHTALYWYRQSLGQGLEFLIYFQGNSAPDKSGLPSDRFSAERTGGSVSTLTIQRTQQEDSAVYLCASSLVAVDEQYFGPGTRLTVT.

The CDR3 here is CASGLQGAGMHSNQPQHF. The CDR3 DNA follows: TGTGCTAGTGGCTTACAGGGAGCAGGTATGCATAGCAATCAGCCCCAGCATTTT. The chain recombines TRBV12-5 with TRBJ1-5; D may be TRBD1 (6 bases). CDR1 and CDR2 from the germline V gene are LGHNT and FRNRAP. The CDR3 totals 18 residues. The V end was cut by 6 bases, the J end by 0 bases, with 21 bases between. Full variable domain (rest looked up from reference TRBV12-5 and TRBJ1-5): DARVTQTPRHKVTEMGQEVTMRCQPILGHNTVFWYRQTMMQGLELLAYFRNRAPLDDSGMPKDRFSAEMPDATLATLKIQPSEPRDSAVYFCASGLQGAGMHSNQPQHFGDGTRLSIL.

The V call is TRBV11-2, the J call TRBJ2-1, with 10 bases that match TRBD1. CDR1 is SGHAT and CDR2 is FQNNGV in the germline V gene. CDR3 length: 14 amino acids. Trimming removed 8 bases from V and 6 bases from J; junction bases left unmatched: 7. CDR3 nucleotide sequence: TGTGCCAGCTCCCGGGACAGGGGTCCCAATGAGCAGTTCTTC. Protein sequence: CASSRDRGPNEQFF.

The rearrangement links TRBV20-1 to TRBJ2-2; 8 bases align to TRBD2. The V and J ends lost 3 bases and 5 bases, in that order; junction bases with no gene match: 5. CDR3 length equals 14 residues. Looked up from germline, CDR1 is DFQATT and CDR2 is SNEGSKA (reference sequence). CDR3: CSASDGRGTGELFF. The CDR3 bases are TGCAGTGCTAGTGACGGGAGGGGGACCGGGGAGCTGTTTTTT.

The V and J genes are TRBV3-1 (or the pseudogene TRBV3-2) and TRBJ1-3; possibly TRBD1 for D (6 bases). Germline lookup yields CDR1 LGHDT and CDR2 YNNKEL (reference sequence). V dropped 4 bases and J dropped 0 bases, with 7 bases sitting between them. The CDR3 extends over 14 amino acids. CDR3 bases: TGTGCCAGCAGCCGGGACACCTCTGGAAACACCATATATTTT. Residues: CASSRDTSGNTIYF.

Note on this clone: Other DNA sequences in this sample translate to the same CDR3. The V gene is TRBV7-3, the J gene TRBJ2-2, with unresolved D. The CDR3 totals 13 residues. The V gene's germline CDR1 is SGHTA and CDR2 FQGTGA. The ends were cut back, 3 bases at V and 5 bases at J, with 7 bases in the middle. The CDR3 protein is CASSLAVTGELFF. The CDR3 DNA follows: TGTGCCAGCAGCTTGGCAGTAACCGGGGAGCTGTTTTTT.

Only one count was recorded for this clone. V is TRBV3-1 (or the pseudogene TRBV3-2) and J is TRBJ1-1; D ambiguous. Between the trimmed V and J ends, which lost 3 bases and 2 bases, there was a span of 7 bases. Looked up from germline, CDR1 is LGHDT and CDR2 is YNNKEL (reference sequence). This CDR3 has 13 residues. DNA of the CDR3: TGTGCCAGCAGCCAGACAACCAACACTGAAGCTTTCTTT. It yields the protein CASSQTTNTEAFF.

This clone was found a few times. This sequence joins TRBV12-3 or TRBV12-4 and TRBJ1-2; possibly TRBD1 for D (5 bases). Trimming pared 5 bases from V and 3 bases from J, leaving 7 bases between. This CDR3 contains 12 residues. The CDR3 DNA follows: TGTGCCAGCAGTCAGACAGACTATGGCTACACCTTC. Its protein is CASSQTDYGYTF.